Listed here is a single T cell receptor (beta chain). Its antigen is unknown. Per-nucleotide qualities are absent, and no much larger clonotype sits a single base away. The V end gives up 6 bases and the J end 4 bases, leaving 19 bases in the junction not matched to a gene. CDR1 and CDR2 (MDHEN, SYDVKM) derive from the germline V gene. The CDR3 sequence holds 19 residues, the cysteine and phenylalanine included. Just CDR3 DNA is preserved here, 57 bases in frame from base 1. Participants in the prospective study were enrolled through a virtual design, were aged 18 to 89 years, and lived in approximately 25 United States geographic areas. Cohort assignment in the prospective study relied on participant-reported clinical history from a screening survey and a study questionnaire. ImmuneRACE Cohort 3 recovered participants were defined by two consecutive negative NP/OP PCR tests, healthcare professional clearance, or symptom resolution. Mobile phlebotomists in the prospective study collected whole blood, serum and a nasopharyngeal or oropharyngeal swab from every participant. Additional blood draws and questionnaires over an approximately two-month period could optionally be provided by prospective study participants. Blood samples from the prospective study were shipped frozen or at room temperature prior to DNA extraction.

This specimen comes from a study of blood T cell repertoires in COVID-19 (dated by TCRdb to 2020 to 2021). With regard to the full study: Samples covering the acute and convalescent phases of COVID-19 were provided by collaborators in the United States, Italy and Spain. A de-identified subject ID, COVID-19 status, age in years and sex were almost always included in the sample metadata. Samples were obtained from the ongoing ImmuneRACE study (first 160 participants) and from some 1,200 subjects provided by 6 global collaborators. Subjects who had been exposed to COVID-19, were actively infected with it, or had recovered from it provided the deeply sampled blood TCRbeta repertoires that made up the dataset. The repertoires were made available in a free public database intended to serve as a resource for research on the immune response to SARS-CoV-2. The material from the prospective study consisted of cDNA or gDNA derived from T cells, B-cell-depleted T cells, or PBMCs. Where HLA class I and class II types were available, the types were taken from metadata supplied by the sample provider, not from assay-based typing.

TCRbeta CDR3 regions were amplified from genomic DNA using the immunoSEQ Assay, a bias-controlled multiplex PCR. The paper's data handling went like this. Nucleated cell counts per sample were estimated from amplification of reference gene primers within the assay. To quantify the absolute abundance of each unique TCRbeta CDR3 rearrangement, sequence reads were collapsed and filtered. Productive Simpson clonality was computed per sample as the square root of Simpson's diversity index over productive rearrangements. In TCRdb, the immuneACCESS table is reduced to in-frame sequences with V and J assigned. These tables do not hold every clone; where another copy was compared, an unresolved V gene accounts for under half, and the others remain unexplained. The V and J calls and clone size are taken from that table; D and trimming were inferred from the DNA. The sample table shows a few hundred thousand clones, and roughly 87% are seen once. Of the sample, 0.6% to 0.7% is held by the ten largest clones.

Here is what the overall study found, with its caveats: How much clinical and demographic metadata was included differed by source and by participant, and the metadata was provided uncurated.

The TCR originated in a man between 18 and 29 years old who had recovered from COVID-19. Sequenced material: PBMCs or T cells enriched from blood (not recorded which). The sequence joins TRBV28 to TRBJ2-1; 9 nucleotides in the junction match TRBD1. The CDR3 here reads CASRHNTPGQGSGYNEQFF. The bases are TGTGCCAGCAGGCATAATACACCGGGACAGGGATCGGGATACAATGAGCAGTTCTTC.